This TCR beta chain was recovered during a study of OX40 agonist ivuxolimab in advanced cancers. Across the study: Ivuxolimab, an agonist antibody against OX40 (CD134), was given to patients. Points from the study as a whole: Circulating CD4+ and CD8+ T cells showed clonal expansion by week 6 at 0.1 to 3.0 mg/kg. Partial responders treated at 0.1-3.0 mg/kg exhibited clonal expansion among the lowest measured.

Trimming stripped 1 base from V and 1 base from J, with 14 bases between. This CDR3 has 15 residues. Per germline, CDR1 SQVTM and CDR2 ANQGSEA. Only in-frame clones appear in the TCRdb table, and some are missing; sequencing was by immunoSEQ multiplex PCR. Among about 22,000 clones listed, 75% to 90% were seen once. Of note for this clone: What it binds is not known.

This chain connects TRBV29-1 to TRBJ2-7, with D possibly matching TRBD1 (5 bases). Sequenced material: CD4+ or CD8+ T cells sorted from blood, taken in a trial of the OX40 agonist ivuxolimab. The receptor was derived from an adult with an advanced solid tumor such as melanoma, head and neck, liver or kidney cancer. The CDR3 DNA sequence: TGCAGCGTTGAAGTAATCGACAGTTTTTCCTACGAGCAGTACTTC. It translates to CSVEVIDSFSYEQYF.